Shown below are 30 T cell receptor beta chains from a single sample sequenced in a study of human T cells and chemical hapten exposure. Time point meaning: patch test 2, 6 weeks after DPC sensitization. Treatment defined: therapeutic diphenylcyclopropenone sensitization with weekly scalp DPC. TCRdb fed the RACE reads into MiXCR, producing one record per CDR3 protein. This sample has more than 80,000 distinct CDR3 sequences; less than 11% occur once, and the top ten carry 5%. Material: whole blood, obtained in connection with sensitization to the hapten diphenylcyclopropenone (DPC). The receptors derive from a woman between 45 and 60 years old with alopecia areata. Some clones in this sample may be carry-over from other donors' samples.

This clonotype has ten or more counts. The genes are TRBV12-3 or TRBV12-4 and TRBJ1-3; 8 nucleotides agree with TRBD1. V lost 7 bases to trimming and J lost 2 bases; unmatched junction nucleotides: 7. CDR3 length: 15 amino acids. As DNA, the CDR3 is TGTGCCAGCAACCGACAGGGGATGGCTGGAAACACCATATATTTT. This sequence encodes CASNRQGMAGNTIYF.

The chain carries TRBV2 and TRBJ2-1, with 10 bases lining up with TRBD2. The germline gives CDR1 SNHLY, CDR2 FYNNEI. This CDR3 comprises 15 residues. V trimming: 8 bases; J trimming: 0 bases; junction bases outside the gene matches: 4. Here the CDR3 DNA reads TGTGCCAGCCGGGCTAGCGGGAGCTCCTACAATGAGCAGTTCTTC. The encoded protein is CASRASGSSYNEQFF.

This clonotype has more than one count but fewer than ten. This rearrangement joins TRBV7-2 to TRBJ1-1; D might be TRBD1 (5 bases). The V and J ends lost 0 bases and 4 bases respectively, with 9 bases between them. Germline CDR1 and CDR2: SGHTA and FQGNSA. The CDR3 covers 14 residues. The CDR3 bases are TGTGCCAGCAGCTTAGCGCGGCAGGGCACTGAAGCTTTCTTT. Translated: CASSLARQGTEAFF.

Only a few counts were recorded for this clonotype. This chain uses TRBV7-8 with TRBJ2-7, with D possibly matching TRBD2 (6 bases). The V end lost 4 bases, the J end lost 6 bases, and 16 bases lay between the germline ends. Germline loops: CDR1 SGHVS, CDR2 FQNEAQ. This CDR3 has 14 residues. The CDR3 bases are TGTGCCAGCAGCTCCCGGAGGGCCACCGCCGAGCAGTACTTC. Translated: CASSSRRATAEQYF. The full variable domain, in which reference TRBV7-8 and TRBJ2-7 provide the parts outside the CDR3, is GAGVSQSPRYKVAKRGQDVALRCDPISGHVSLFWYQQALGQGPEFLTYFQNEAQLDKSGLPSDRFFAERPEGSVSTLKIQRTQQEDSAVYLCASSSRRATAEQYFGPGTRLTVT.

Points on this clonotype: A much larger clone is a single base away; this may be a read error. The J gene is TRBJ2-1, the V gene TRBV6-1, with D unclear. Germline values: CDR1 MNHNS, CDR2 SASEGT. This CDR3 is 12 amino acids long. The CDR3 protein is CASSGSRNELFF. CDR3 in DNA: TGTGCCAGCAGTGGTTCTAGGAATGAGCTGTTCTTC.

This clonotype was counted only a few times. The gene calls are TRBV28 and TRBJ2-1; D is unclear. V was pared by 2 bases and J by 9 bases, with 14 bases between. This CDR3 spans 14 amino acids. CDR1 and CDR2 from the germline V gene are MDHEN and SYDVKM. Written as DNA, the CDR3 is TGTGCCAGCAGTTTAGTATCCTCCTGGCGTGAGCAGTTCTTC. Amino acid sequence: CASSLVSSWREQFF.

This clonotype was counted many times. This chain uses TRBV9 with TRBJ2-1; 11 bases are a match to TRBD2. Germline trimming cut 0 bases from V and 4 bases from J; bases unmatched to any gene: 6. Germline V gene data show CDR1 as SGDLS and CDR2 as YYNGEE. The CDR3 loop spans 17 amino acids. CDR3 in DNA: TGTGCCAGCAGCGTAGCTGGTCTAGCGGGAGGATACAATGAGCAGTTCTTC. Protein sequence: CASSVAGLAGGYNEQFF. Full variable domain (outside the CDR3, taken from reference TRBV9 and TRBJ2-1): DSGVTQTPKHLITATGQRVTLRCSPRSGDLSVYWYQQSLDQGLQFLIQYYNGEERAKGNILERFSAQQFPDLHSELNLSSLELGDSALYFCASSVAGLAGGYNEQFFGPGTRLTVL.

By share of the sample, this clonotype is medium-sized. V usage is TRBV7-9 and J usage is TRBJ1-4; TRBD1 is a possible D gene (5 bases). CDR1 and CDR2 from the germline V gene are SEHNR and FQNEAQ (reference sequence). Trimming stripped 4 bases from V and 0 bases from J, with 6 bases between. This CDR3 is built from 14 residues. CDR3 nucleotide sequence: TGTGCCAGCAGCTCCAGGGCAACTAATGAAAAACTGTTTTTT. As protein: CASSSRATNEKLFF.

This clonotype has ten or more counts. This chain uses TRBV6-1 with TRBJ2-1; 10 nucleotides align to TRBD1. The V segment lost 6 bases and the J segment 7 bases; nucleotides outside the gene matches: 9. The CDR3 extends over 15 amino acids. CDR1 MNHNS and CDR2 SASEGT come from the germline V gene. CDR3 amino acids: CASRRDRGDSNEQFF. The CDR3 DNA follows: TGTGCCAGCAGAAGGGACAGGGGAGATTCTAATGAGCAGTTCTTC.

This clonotype has at least ten counts. The rearrangement links TRBV7-9 to TRBJ2-3; 13 positions match TRBD2. V shed 5 bases and J 6 bases; nucleotides not matched to a gene: 11. Looked up from germline, CDR1 is SEHNR and CDR2 is FQNEAQ (reference sequence). The CDR3 loop spans 17 amino acids. CDR3 protein: CASSPGGTSGAADTQYF. The CDR3 coding sequence is TGTGCCAGCAGCCCCGGAGGGACTAGCGGGGCCGCCGATACGCAGTATTTT. Filled out from reference TRBV7-9 and TRBJ2-3, the complete variable domain reads DTGVSQNPRHKITKRGQNVTFRCDPISEHNRLYWYRQTLGQGPEFLTYFQNEAQLEKSRLLSDRFSAERPKGSFSTLEIQRTEQGDSAMYLCASSPGGTSGAADTQYFGPGTRLTVL.

This chain connects TRBV7-2 to TRBJ2-2, with a tentative D call TRBD2 (5 bases). Deletions cut 5 bases from V and 6 bases from J, with 10 bases between. From germline, CDR1 is SGHTA and CDR2 FQGNSA. The CDR3 spans 13 residues. CDR3: CASSPGFSGELFF. The DNA of the CDR3 is TGTGCCAGCAGCCCGGGGTTTTCCGGGGAGCTGTTTTTT.

As to this clonotype: This sequence may be a read error, since a much larger clone differs from it by one base. The rearrangement joins TRBV24-1 to TRBJ1-2; TRBD1 is a possible D gene (5 bases). Germline CDR1 reads KGHDR; CDR2 reads SFDVKD. The CDR3 extends over 13 amino acids. Trimming removed 3 bases from V and 8 bases from J, with 12 bases in between. The CDR3 reads CATSDGWGNGYTF. CDR3 bases: TGTGCCACCAGTGATGGATGGGGCAACGGCTACACCTTC.

This clonotype was recorded many times. V and J are TRBV11-2 and TRBJ1-1; possibly TRBD1 for D (5 bases). From germline, CDR1 is SGHAT and CDR2 FQNNGV. This CDR3 is 13 amino acids long. V was pared by 2 bases and J by 4 bases, with 8 bases between. The CDR3 DNA reads as TGTGCCAGCAGCTTATATGACAGCACTGAAGCTTTCTTT. Translating gives CASSLYDSTEAFF. Full variable domain (missing parts from reference TRBV11-2 and TRBJ1-1): EAGVAQSPRYKIIEKRQSVAFWCNPISGHATLYWYQQILGQGPKLLIQFQNNGVVDDSQLPKDRFSAERLKGVDSTLKIQPAKLEDSAVYLCASSLYDSTEAFFGQGTRLTVV.

The table lists this clonotype with a few counts. The rearrangement uses TRBV10-3 and TRBJ1-1; 11 bases are shared with TRBD1. This CDR3 is built from 16 residues. Germline V gene data show CDR1 as ENHRY and CDR2 as SYGVKD. V lost 6 bases and J lost 3; bases outside the gene matches: 9. The CDR3 sequence is CAIRVDRGRVDTEAFF. As DNA, the CDR3 is TGTGCCATCAGAGTGGACAGGGGGCGGGTGGACACTGAAGCTTTCTTT.

Many counts were recorded for this clonotype. CDR3 residues: CASSLSGRGDTIYF. Here the CDR3 DNA reads TGTGCCAGCAGCTTATCAGGGAGAGGAGACACCATATATTTT. V gene TRBV7-2 combines with J gene TRBJ1-3, with D maybe TRBD1 (5 bases). CDR1 is SGHTA and CDR2 is FQGNSA in the germline V gene. The CDR3 totals 14 residues. V lost 2 bases and J 8 bases, leaving 13 bases between the germline ends.

This clonotype was counted only a few times. The V and J genes are TRBV3-1 and TRBJ1-5, with D unresolved. Trimming pared 2 bases from V and 0 bases from J, leaving 14 bases between. The CDR3 is 17 residues long. The germline V gene encodes CDR1 LGHDT and CDR2 YNNKEL (reference sequence). Here the CDR3 reads CASSQYPDFHSNQPQHF. CDR3 bases: TGTGCCAGCAGCCAATACCCAGACTTCCATAGCAATCAGCCCCAGCATTTT.

The table lists this clonotype with a few counts. This chain joins TRBV21-1 and TRBJ1-1; TRBD1 was called by the table and not checked on the DNA. TRBV21-1 counts as a pseudogene. This CDR3 spans 15 amino acids. CDR3 sequence reads: CASSRVQGARTEAFF. In DNA form, the CDR3 reads TGTGCCAGCAGCCGAGTACAGGGGGCGCGTACTGAAGCTTTCTTT.

As for this clonotype: Relative to the germline gene, one junction end is altered; a read error may explain this. V is TRBV5-1 and J is TRBJ2-7; D is ambiguous. Germline V lookup: CDR1 SGHRS, CDR2 YFSETQ. The CDR3 covers 12 residues. CDR3 protein: CASSLDGAGSSF. Here the CDR3 DNA reads TGCGCCAGCAGCTTGGACGGCGCTGGGTCCAGCTTC.

This clonotype was counted between two and nine times. V usage is TRBV20-1 and J usage is TRBJ1-5; D not resolved. Germline CDR1 and CDR2: DFQATT and SNEGSKA (reference sequence). Trimming removed 0 bases at V and 2 bases at J, with 11 bases between. CDR3 length: 15 residues. The CDR3 DNA reads as TGCAGTGCTAGAGATCGGGTAGGGCGCAATCAGCCCCAGCATTTT. Its protein is CSARDRVGRNQPQHF.

This clonotype was seen a handful of times. V and J are TRBV6-5 and TRBJ2-1; possible D gene TRBD2, 7 bases. The CDR3 length is 18 residues. Looked up from germline, CDR1 is MNHEY and CDR2 is SVGAGI. V lost 2 bases and J 1 base, leaving 18 bases between the germline ends. Here the CDR3 DNA reads TGTGCCAGCAGTTACCGAGCGGGACTGGGGGCATCCTACAATGAGCAGTTCTTC. Translated: CASSYRAGLGASYNEQFF.

This clonotype has at least ten counts. The rearrangement joins TRBV20-1 to TRBJ2-1; 8 bases fit TRBD2. This CDR3 spans 15 amino acids. The ends lost 5 bases at V and 9 bases at J; junction bases unmatched: 15. CDR1 DFQATT and CDR2 SNEGSKA come from the germline V gene (reference sequence). The CDR3 spells CSAPGGSGALGEQFF. For the CDR3, the DNA is TGCAGTGCTCCCGGAGGTAGCGGGGCCTTAGGTGAGCAGTTCTTC.

The V call is TRBV20-1, the J call TRBJ2-3; D is uncertain. Germline assignment: CDR1 DFQATT and CDR2 SNEGSKA (reference sequence). Trimming removed 5 bases at V and 4 bases at J, with 7 bases between. This CDR3 region has 11 residues. CDR3 DNA: TGCAGTGCTTCTTTATCAGATACGCAGTATTTT. The encoded protein is CSASLSDTQYF.

There are many counts of this clonotype. The chain uses TRBV5-4 and TRBJ1-6; D remains ambiguous. Germline loops: CDR1 SGHNT, CDR2 YYREEE (reference sequence). V was shortened by 0 bases and J by 7 bases, with 11 bases between the two germline ends. This CDR3 region has 15 residues. In DNA form, the CDR3 reads TGTGCCAGCAGCTTGGCGGGAAGTCGGAATTCACCCCTCCACTTT. It is translated as CASSLAGSRNSPLHF.

The chain recombines TRBV29-1 with TRBJ1-1; D is undetermined. Germline CDR1 and CDR2: SQVTM and ANQGSEA. Between the trimmed V and J ends, which lost 7 bases and 4 bases, there was a span of 16 bases. The CDR3 has 13 residues. The CDR3 is CSALRGEGTEAFF. CDR3 DNA: TGCAGCGCGCTCCGAGGAGAAGGCACTGAAGCTTTCTTT.

This clonotype occurred many times. The genes are TRBV20-1 and TRBJ1-1, with D hard to call. Germline V gene data show CDR1 as DFQATT and CDR2 as SNEGSKA (reference sequence). The CDR3 extends over 14 amino acids. Between the trimmed V and J ends, which lost 6 bases and 0 bases, there was a span of 14 bases. The DNA of the CDR3 is TGCAGTGCCAGGAGGGCTGGGGTGAACACTGAAGCTTTCTTT. This codes for CSARRAGVNTEAFF.

This clonotype occurred many times. The chain has TRBV4-1 and TRBJ2-6, with D uncertain. Deletions cut 1 base from V and 5 bases from J, with 0 bases between. In germline, CDR1 is MGHRA, CDR2 YSYEKL. CDR3 length: 12 amino acids. The CDR3 DNA follows: TGCGCCAGCAGCCAAGGGGCCAACGTCCTGACTTTC. Translation: CASSQGANVLTF.

This chain connects TRBV7-8 to TRBJ2-1; D might be TRBD2 (5 bases). The CDR3 spans 16 residues. Germline CDR1 reads SGHVS; CDR2 reads FQNEAQ. V lost 7 bases and J 7 bases, leaving 23 bases between the germline ends. This chain's CDR3 is CASTLWRRQDRNEQFF. In DNA form, the CDR3 reads TGTGCCAGCACCCTTTGGAGGCGTCAGGATCGGAATGAGCAGTTCTTC.

The sample holds many counts of this clonotype. The rearrangement links TRBV6-5 to TRBJ2-4, with 10 bases fitting TRBD1. In germline, CDR1 is MNHEY, CDR2 SVGAGI. This CDR3 is built from 15 residues. V lost 5 bases, J lost 8 bases, and 9 bases stayed unmatched. CDR3 loop: CASSRRQGALDIQYF. The CDR3 DNA follows: TGTGCCAGCAGTCGGAGACAGGGGGCGCTGGACATTCAGTACTTC.

This clonotype has a count of ten or more. The CDR3 sequence: CSASLPQTETQYF. The CDR3 DNA follows: TGCAGTGCTAGTCTCCCCCAAACGGAGACCCAGTACTTC. The J gene is TRBJ2-5, the V gene TRBV20-1; D unresolved. Germline V gives CDR1 DFQATT, CDR2 SNEGSKA (reference sequence). The CDR3 spans 13 residues. Trimming removed 3 bases at V and 5 bases at J, with 13 bases between.

This clonotype was counted only a few times. The DNA of the CDR3 is TGTGCCAGCAGTTTATTAGGGGACAGGCGGCCTCTGAACTATGGCTACACCTTC. This encodes CASSLLGDRRPLNYGYTF. This chain connects TRBV27 to TRBJ1-2, with 8 bases that match TRBD1. The CDR3 totals 18 residues. Germline lookup yields CDR1 MNHEY and CDR2 SMNVEV (reference sequence). The J segment lost 2 bases and the V segment lost 1 base, leaving 12 bases of the junction unmatched.